Each of the 11 T cell receptor beta chains below was sequenced from the same sample in a study of OX40 agonist ivuxolimab in advanced cancers. Produced via immunoSEQ multiplex PCR; TCRdb's table is partial and in-frame only. The sample includes about 83,000 clones, 92% of them seen just once. Sequencing was performed on CD4+ or CD8+ T cells sorted from blood, taken in a trial of the OX40 agonist ivuxolimab. The receptor set was obtained from an adult with an advanced solid tumor such as melanoma, head and neck, liver or kidney cancer.

The genes are TRBV10-1 and TRBJ2-1, with D perhaps given as TRBD1 or TRBD2 (6 bases each). Trimming cost V 9 bases and J 0 bases, with 15 bases left between them. In germline, CDR1 is WNHNN, CDR2 SYGVQD (reference sequence). The CDR3 loop spans 15 amino acids. This CDR3 reads CARKRGDFSYNEQFF. In DNA form, the CDR3 reads TGCGCCAGGAAGAGGGGGGACTTCTCCTACAATGAGCAGTTCTTC.

This rearrangement joins TRBV9 to TRBJ2-1; TRBD2 matches 10 bases. The V segment lost 3 bases and the J segment 8 bases; nucleotides outside the gene matches: 8. Germline CDR1 SGDLS, CDR2 YYNGEE. The CDR3 length is 15 residues. For the CDR3, the DNA is TGTGCCAGCAGCGCGCCGGGACTAGCGTTCGATGAGCAGTTCTTC. Amino acids: CASSAPGLAFDEQFF.

CDR3 DNA: TGTGCCAGCAGCTTACCGTCCGGGGCCAACGAGCAGTACTTC. Protein: CASSLPSGANEQYF. The chain couples TRBV13 to TRBJ2-7, with D perhaps assigned TRBD1 or TRBD2 (5 bases each). The germline gives CDR1 PRHDT, CDR2 FYEKMQ (reference sequence). There are 14 residues in the CDR3. V was trimmed by 2 bases and J by 5 bases, leaving 13 bases between them.

The CDR3 here is CASSAGQGAVNEKLFF. The CDR3 DNA is TGTGCCAGCAGCGCCGGACAGGGGGCGGTAAATGAAAAACTGTTTTTT. The chain carries TRBV9 and TRBJ1-4; 11 bases fit TRBD1. Trimming cost V 3 bases and J 5 bases; bases outside gene matches: 6. Germline V lookup: CDR1 SGDLS, CDR2 YYNGEE. The length of the CDR3 is 16 residues.

The genes are TRBV5-6 and TRBJ2-1; 9 bases line up with TRBD2. This CDR3 has 16 amino acids. Germline V CDR1 and CDR2: SGHDT, YYEEEE. V was clipped by 4 bases and J by 3 bases; unmatched bases: 8. The CDR3 spells CASSMLSGGDYNEQFF. The CDR3 region has the DNA TGTGCCAGCAGCATGCTTAGCGGGGGTGACTACAATGAGCAGTTCTTC.

V and J are TRBV11-2 and TRBJ2-3; no definite D call. The germline V gene has CDR1 SGHAT and CDR2 FQNNGV. The germline V and J ends were trimmed by 1 base and 4 bases, with 9 bases remaining between them. This CDR3 is built from 14 residues. CDR3 in amino acids: CASSLVVRSDTQYF. In nucleotides, the CDR3 is TGTGCCAGCAGCTTAGTTGTCAGGTCAGATACGCAGTATTTT.

This rearrangement joins TRBV14 to TRBJ1-2; TRBD1 might be the D (5 bases). From germline, CDR1 is SGHDN and CDR2 FVKESK. The CDR3 has 16 residues. Trimming stripped 0 bases from V and 5 bases from J, with 16 bases between. The DNA for the CDR3 is TGTGCCAGCAGCCAAGATTATGGGACGGAAATTTATGGCTACACCTTC. It is translated as CASSQDYGTEIYGYTF.

The chain employs TRBV6-5 and TRBJ1-1; TRBD1 is a possible D gene (5 bases). V shed 2 bases and J shed 1 base, with 14 bases lying between them. Germline V CDR1 and CDR2: MNHEY, SVGAGI. This CDR3 has 16 residues. The CDR3 is CASSYDRQTWNTEAFF. CDR3 nucleotide sequence: TGTGCCAGCAGTTACGACAGACAGACGTGGAACACTGAAGCTTTCTTT.

This chain's CDR3 is CASSGLGTDTQYF. Here the CDR3 DNA reads TGTGCCAGTTCGGGGTTGGGCACAGATACGCAGTATTTT. The V gene is TRBV7-8, the J gene TRBJ2-3; possible D gene TRBD2, 5 bases. This CDR3 has 13 amino acids. The V and J ends lost 9 bases and 1 base respectively, with 11 bases between them. Germline CDR1 reads SGHVS; CDR2 reads FQNEAQ.

The chain employs TRBV27 and TRBJ1-6, with 7 bases matching TRBD1. V shed 5 bases, J shed 0 bases, and the junction held 7 bases outside the gene matches. Germline CDR1 is MNHEY and CDR2 is SMNVEV (reference sequence). This CDR3 comprises 17 residues. CDR3 nucleotides: TGTGCCAGCAGTAAGACAGGGAGGGACTCCTATAATTCACCCCTCCACTTT. Encoded protein: CASSKTGRDSYNSPLHF.

The V and J genes are TRBV5-1 and TRBJ1-2, with D unclear. CDR1 is SGHRS, CDR2 YFSETQ, per germline. CDR3 length: 14 amino acids. V was cut by 0 bases and J by 5 bases, with 11 bases left in between. This CDR3 is CASSLAEGSYGYTF. The CDR3 nucleotides read TGCGCCAGCAGCTTGGCGGAGGGTTCGTATGGCTACACCTTC.